The 30 T cell receptor beta chains reported below all come from one sample, sequenced in a study of T cells in Graves' hyperthyroidism and ophthalmopathy (dated by TCRdb to between 2017 and 2020). The library was obtained by multiplex PCR. The instrument was an Illumina HiSeq 2000. The TCR beta CDR3 regions were amplified from the RNA transcripts. The TCR CDR3 was subjected to a first round of RT-PCR using the HTBI primer set and the Qiagen OneStep RT-PCR kit. TCRdb reanalyzed the raw reads on its own, using fastp at Q25 for trimming and MiXCR for clone calling, and kept in-frame beta chains. Entries that share a CDR3 protein sequence are merged under the most common genes and DNA. The sample contains around 350,000 distinct CDR3 sequences, roughly 15% of them found a single time. The ten top clones hold roughly a fifth of the sample. The material sequenced was blood. These receptors came from a woman under 40 with Graves' ophthalmopathy.

This clonotype was observed at least ten times. The J gene is TRBJ1-2, the V gene TRBV11-2; D is undetermined. The V and J ends lost 3 bases and 1 base respectively, with 15 bases between them. CDR1 is SGHAT and CDR2 is FQNNGV in the germline V gene. CDR3 length equals 16 residues. In nucleotides, the CDR3 is TGTGCCAGCAGCTTGTTCGGGATAGCCGATAACTATGGCTACACCTTC. The encoded protein is CASSLFGIADNYGYTF.

This clonotype occurred many times. The chain links TRBV27 to TRBJ2-2; tentatively, D is TRBD1 (6 bases). With 7 bases removed from V and 4 bases from J, the gap between germline ends came to 19 bases. There are 16 residues in the CDR3. Germline CDR1 is MNHEY and CDR2 is SMNVEV (reference sequence). CDR3 nucleotide sequence: TGTGCCAGCACCGTCTTGACAGGCACGGCCACCGGGGAGCTGTTTTTT. Translation: CASTVLTGTATGELFF.

The genes are TRBV7-9 and TRBJ2-7, with 13 bases lining up with TRBD2. This CDR3 has 13 residues. Per the germline V gene, CDR1 is SEHNR and CDR2 is FQNEAQ (reference sequence). V was pared by 8 bases and J by 4 bases, with 2 bases of the junction left unmatched. Here the CDR3 DNA reads TGTGCCAGCGGACTAGCGGGGGCGTACGAGCAGTACTTC. Translating it yields CASGLAGAYEQYF.

This clonotype was seen repeatedly, ten times or more. This rearrangement joins TRBV9 to TRBJ2-3; a weak D match, TRBD1 (6 bases). CDR1 and CDR2 (germline): SGDLS, YYNGEE. V was shortened by 4 bases and J by 2 bases, with 14 bases between the two germline ends. The CDR3 has 15 residues. The CDR3: CASSSRDTYTDTQYF. Here the CDR3 DNA reads TGTGCCAGCAGCTCCCGGGACACCTACACAGATACGCAGTATTTT.

This clonotype has a count of ten or more. The V gene is TRBV7-9, the J gene TRBJ2-1, with D possibly matching TRBD1 (6 bases). The CDR3 covers 16 residues. Germline lookup yields CDR1 SEHNR and CDR2 FQNEAQ (reference sequence). Trimming stripped 3 bases from V and 4 bases from J, with 16 bases between. The CDR3 DNA is TGTGCCAGCAGCTTGGTTACAGGGTGGGGGTACAATGAGCAGTTCTTC. Amino acids: CASSLVTGWGYNEQFF. The full variable domain, with the rest looked up from reference TRBV7-9 and TRBJ2-1, is DTGVSQNPRHKITKRGQNVTFRCDPISEHNRLYWYRQTLGQGPEFLTYFQNEAQLEKSRLLSDRFSAERPKGSFSTLEIQRTEQGDSAMYLCASSLVTGWGYNEQFFGPGTRLTVL.

This clonotype was seen repeatedly, ten times or more. V and J are TRBV12-3 or TRBV12-4 and TRBJ2-7; possible D gene TRBD2, 6 bases. Trimming took 6 bases from V and 7 from J, leaving 10 bases between them. This CDR3 contains 11 residues. The CDR3 DNA is TGTGCCAGCAGGCACCGGGGGGAGCAGTACTTC. As protein: CASRHRGEQYF.

The sample holds many counts of this clonotype. V usage is TRBV2 and J usage is TRBJ2-7, with D possibly being TRBD2 (5 bases). Germline lookup yields CDR1 SNHLY and CDR2 FYNNEI. The length of the CDR3 is 12 residues. V dropped 6 bases and J dropped 2 bases, with 8 bases sitting between them. CDR3 sequence: CASRSGTYEQYF. In nucleotides, the CDR3 is TGTGCCAGCAGATCGGGAACCTACGAGCAGTACTTC.

There are many counts of this clonotype. V gene TRBV5-1 combines with J gene TRBJ2-2; 7 bases agree with TRBD1. The CDR3 spans 15 residues. Per the germline V gene, CDR1 is SGHRS and CDR2 is YFSETQ. J lost 4 bases, V lost 3 bases, and 6 bases had no gene match. The CDR3 protein is CASSWLGTVTGELFF. In nucleotides, the CDR3 is TGCGCCAGCAGCTGGCTAGGGACAGTCACCGGGGAGCTGTTTTTT.

This clonotype was counted many times. The rearrangement links TRBV7-2 to TRBJ2-1; TRBD2 matches 8 bases. The germline V gene has CDR1 SGHTA and CDR2 FQGNSA. The length of the CDR3 is 15 residues. V gave up 2 bases and J gave up 5 bases; unmatched junction bases: 5. CDR3 residues: CASSLRRTSHNEQFF. For the CDR3, the DNA is TGTGCCAGCAGCTTACGCCGGACTAGCCACAATGAGCAGTTCTTC.

This clonotype was seen at least ten times. The CDR3 nucleotides read TGTGCCAGCAGGCCTACGGACAGCGGCTACTATGGCTACACCTTC. It specifies CASRPTDSGYYGYTF. This chain connects TRBV7-9 to TRBJ1-2, with D maybe TRBD1 (6 bases). Germline loops: CDR1 SEHNR, CDR2 FQNEAQ (reference sequence). Trimming removed 6 bases at V and 3 bases at J, with 17 bases between. This CDR3 comprises 15 residues.

This clonotype appeared a few times. The chain combines TRBV12-3 or TRBV12-4 with TRBJ2-2; TRBD2 matches 8 bases. The CDR3 has 15 residues. With 5 bases clipped from V and 4 bases from J, the junction kept 6 bases outside the gene matches. The CDR3: CASSTRGGTTGELFF. The CDR3 nucleotides read TGTGCCAGCAGTACTCGGGGGGGGACCACCGGGGAGCTGTTTTTT.

Many counts were recorded for this clonotype. The chain uses TRBV15 and TRBJ1-4; TRBD1 matches 11 bases. In germline, CDR1 is LNHNV, CDR2 YYDKDF (reference sequence). The CDR3 sequence is 17 residues long. Trimming removed 2 bases from V and 7 bases from J; junction bases left unmatched: 9. The CDR3 nucleotides read TGTGCCACCAGCAGATTCTACGCCGGGACAGGGGGTGAAAAACTGTTTTTT. This gives the protein CATSRFYAGTGGEKLFF.

This clonotype has at least ten counts. The J gene is TRBJ2-5, the V gene TRBV28, with 13 bases identical to TRBD2. Germline V CDR1 and CDR2: MDHEN, SYDVKM. This CDR3 contains 17 residues. With V trimmed by 5 bases and J by 2 bases, 8 bases remained unmatched. This CDR3 reads CASSTGLAGEVQETQYF. In nucleotides, the CDR3 is TGTGCCAGCAGTACCGGACTAGCGGGGGAGGTACAAGAGACCCAGTACTTC.

Ten or more counts support this clonotype. V is TRBV15 and J is TRBJ2-1, with 10 bases fitting TRBD2. The CDR3 covers 15 residues. From germline, CDR1 is LNHNV and CDR2 YYDKDF (reference sequence). The V segment lost 4 bases and the J segment 5 bases; nucleotides outside the gene matches: 5. CDR3 residues: CATSTGLAYDNEQFF. The CDR3 nucleotides are TGTGCCACCAGCACGGGACTAGCGTACGACAATGAGCAGTTCTTC.

In this sample, this clonotype turned up a few times. The rearrangement links TRBV20-1 to TRBJ1-4; D not resolved. V lost 5 bases and J lost 4, with 8 bases in between. This CDR3 contains 12 residues. CDR1 and CDR2 (germline): DFQATT, SNEGSKA (reference sequence). CDR3 residues: CSAEELNEKLFF. The CDR3 DNA sequence: TGCAGTGCTGAGGAGCTTAATGAAAAACTGTTTTTT.

This clonotype appeared many times. V gene TRBV30 combines with J gene TRBJ1-1, with D tentatively TRBD1 (6 bases). CDR1 is GTSNPN and CDR2 is SVGIG in the germline V gene (reference sequence). V was trimmed by 2 bases and J by 2 bases, leaving 18 bases between them. The CDR3 runs to 16 residues. The chain's CDR3 is CAWSQPPGHLNTEAFF. CDR3 DNA: TGTGCCTGGAGTCAACCACCGGGACACCTCAACACTGAAGCTTTCTTT.

The gene calls are TRBV7-2 and TRBJ2-1, with 16 bases that match TRBD2. Germline V gives CDR1 SGHTA, CDR2 FQGNSA. This CDR3 is 18 amino acids long. V shed 1 base and J 7 bases; nucleotides not matched to a gene: 7. This CDR3 is CASSLGGTSGGAWNEQFF. CDR3 sequence (DNA): TGTGCCAGCAGCTTAGGCGGGACTAGCGGGGGGGCTTGGAATGAGCAGTTCTTC.

This clonotype occurred many times. This chain uses TRBV20-1 with TRBJ2-2, with 8 nucleotides matching TRBD2. Unmatched junction bases numbered 5, after V lost 0 bases and J lost 5 bases. The CDR3 has 15 amino acids. Germline V gene sequence: CDR1 DFQATT, CDR2 SNEGSKA (reference sequence). CDR3 loop: CSARDSRGVTGELFF. The CDR3 coding sequence is TGCAGTGCTAGAGATTCGCGGGGGGTGACCGGGGAGCTGTTTTTT.

A note on this clonotype: Being one base from a much bigger clone, this may be a read error. This chain links TRBV11-3 with TRBJ2-2; the D is unclear. V lost 7 bases and J lost 5, with 14 bases in between. This CDR3 spans 14 amino acids. Per the germline V gene, CDR1 is SGHNT and CDR2 is YENEEA. CDR3 bases: TGTGCCAGCACTCCGGGTCGGATGACCGGGGAGCTGTTTTTT. Its translation: CASTPGRMTGELFF.

The sample holds many counts of this clonotype. The chain combines TRBV28 with TRBJ2-5, with D possibly TRBD1 on 6 matching bases. V lost 2 bases and J 3 bases, leaving 13 bases between the germline ends. Germline lookup yields CDR1 MDHEN and CDR2 SYDVKM. The CDR3 sequence is 15 residues long. CDR3 in amino acids: CASSLGGGPEETQYF. CDR3 nucleotides: TGTGCCAGCAGTTTAGGTGGGGGCCCTGAAGAGACCCAGTACTTC.

This clonotype showed up many times. The chain employs TRBV20-1 and TRBJ1-5; D possibly corresponds to TRBD1 (6 bases). V gave up 6 bases and J gave up 5 bases, with 17 bases separating them. Looked up from germline, CDR1 is DFQATT and CDR2 is SNEGSKA (reference sequence). CDR3 size: 14 residues. CDR3 in DNA: TGCAGTGCGCATACCGGGACATGGGATCAGCCCCAGCATTTT. Protein product: CSAHTGTWDQPQHF.

In nucleotides, the CDR3 is TGTGCCAGCAGCCCAGGGACAGGGTTCTCTGGAAACACCATATATTTT. Protein: CASSPGTGFSGNTIYF. V gene TRBV7-2 combines with J gene TRBJ1-3; TRBD1 aligns across 9 bases. V lost 5 bases, J lost 0 bases, and 5 bases stayed unmatched. Germline V gene data show CDR1 as SGHTA and CDR2 as FQGNSA. This CDR3 spans 16 amino acids.

The V and J genes are TRBV6-2 or TRBV6-3 and TRBJ2-3, with 13 bases that match TRBD2. The ends lost 5 bases at V and 0 bases at J; junction bases unmatched: 8. Germline assignment: CDR1 MNHEY and CDR2 SVGEGT. The CDR3 sequence is 18 residues long. The CDR3 DNA reads TGTGCCAGCAGTCCGGGACTAGCGGGGTCAGCTAGCACAGATACGCAGTATTTT. Translating gives CASSPGLAGSASTDTQYF.

Many counts were recorded for this clonotype. The CDR3 coding sequence is TGTGCCAGCAGCCAAGTCCCGCCCGCGCAGTACTTC. Its protein is CASSQVPPAQYF. J is TRBJ2-7 and V is TRBV14; D unresolved. The V gene's germline CDR1 is SGHDN and CDR2 FVKESK. Trimming shortened V by 1 base and J by 9 bases, and 10 bases separated the two germline ends. The CDR3 spans 12 residues.

This clonotype was seen repeatedly, ten times or more. The rearrangement uses TRBV7-2 and TRBJ1-2; no clear D. CDR1 and CDR2 (germline): SGHTA, FQGNSA. Trimming shortened V by 5 bases and J by 3 bases, and 10 bases separated the two germline ends. The CDR3 contains 13 residues. As DNA, the CDR3 is TGTGCCAGCAGCCGCCCGGGTGACTATGGCTACACCTTC. This translates into CASSRPGDYGYTF.

At least ten counts were recorded for this clonotype. J is TRBJ1-3 and V is TRBV28; D is uncertain. Trimming took 9 bases from V and 3 from J, leaving 3 bases between them. This CDR3 contains 10 residues. Germline assignment: CDR1 MDHEN and CDR2 SYDVKM. The chain's CDR3 is CASFGNTIYF. In DNA form, the CDR3 reads TGTGCCAGTTTTGGAAACACCATATATTTT.

This chain uses TRBV5-8 with TRBJ1-5; D is undetermined. Trimming removed 3 bases at V and 3 bases at J, with 7 bases between. CDR1 is SGHTS, CDR2 YDEGEE, per germline. This CDR3 is 13 amino acids long. Here the CDR3 DNA reads TGTGCCAGCAGCTACAGAGTCAATCAGCCCCAGCATTTT. Its protein product is CASSYRVNQPQHF.

This clonotype was counted at least ten times. V and J are TRBV7-9 and TRBJ2-7; the match to TRBD1 covers 9 bases. CDR1 is SEHNR, CDR2 FQNEAQ, per germline (reference sequence). V shed 6 bases and J 3 bases; nucleotides not matched to a gene: 12. The CDR3 is made up of 16 amino acids. CDR3 loop: CASSLTPGQGDYEQYF. Written as DNA, the CDR3 is TGTGCCAGCAGTCTTACTCCGGGACAGGGTGACTACGAGCAGTACTTC.

This clonotype was seen ten or more times. The gene calls are TRBV12-3 or TRBV12-4 and TRBJ1-3; possible D gene TRBD1, 6 bases. The germline V and J ends were trimmed by 7 bases and 0 bases, with 19 bases remaining between them. The CDR3 loop spans 17 amino acids. CDR3 sequence: CASTILLGTNSGNTIYF. DNA for the CDR3: TGTGCCAGCACCATACTTTTAGGGACAAACTCTGGAAACACCATATATTTT.

The V and J genes are TRBV10-3 and TRBJ1-1; TRBD1 might be the D (5 bases). Germline V gene sequence: CDR1 ENHRY, CDR2 SYGVKD. The CDR3 sequence is 16 residues long. With 7 bases removed from V and 1 base from J, the gap between germline ends came to 19 bases. CDR3 DNA: TGTGCCATCACCGCAAGTCTCGACAGATCGAACACTGAAGCTTTCTTT. Its protein is CAITASLDRSNTEAFF.